This T cell receptor beta chain was profiled in a study of cytomegalovirus exposure and HLA in healthy donors. This CDR3 contains 16 residues. After removal of 7 bases from V and 5 bases from J, the junction contained 13 bases not matched to a gene. Germline V gives CDR1 MDHEN, CDR2 SYDVKM. PCR involved 60 Vbeta and 13 Jbeta primers. Here immunoSEQ multiplex PCR was the method, and the copy in TCRdb shows in-frame clones only, minus some. The repertoire holds some 150,000 clones, with around 78% as singletons. The chain has TRBV28 and TRBJ1-4; TRBD1 matches at 7 bases. Sequencing was done on a sample of PBMCs. The TCR comes from a man between 35 and 55 years old in good health and CMV-seropositive. The CDR3 DNA sequence: TGTGCCAGCACTCCCGCCCTGACAGGGATAAATGAAAAACTGTTTTTT. It specifies CASTPALTGINEKLFF.